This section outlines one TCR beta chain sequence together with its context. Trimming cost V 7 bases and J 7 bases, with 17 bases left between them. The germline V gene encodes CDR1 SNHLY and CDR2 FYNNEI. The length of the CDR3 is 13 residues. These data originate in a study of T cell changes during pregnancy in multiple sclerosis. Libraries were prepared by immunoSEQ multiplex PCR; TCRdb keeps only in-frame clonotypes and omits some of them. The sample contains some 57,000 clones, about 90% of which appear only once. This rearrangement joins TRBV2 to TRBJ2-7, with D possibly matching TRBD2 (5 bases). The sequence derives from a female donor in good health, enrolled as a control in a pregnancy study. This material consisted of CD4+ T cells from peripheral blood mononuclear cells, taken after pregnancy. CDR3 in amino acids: CASNLEAAVEQYF. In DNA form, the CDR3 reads TGTGCCAGCAACCTGGAGGCCGCTGTTGAGCAGTACTTC.